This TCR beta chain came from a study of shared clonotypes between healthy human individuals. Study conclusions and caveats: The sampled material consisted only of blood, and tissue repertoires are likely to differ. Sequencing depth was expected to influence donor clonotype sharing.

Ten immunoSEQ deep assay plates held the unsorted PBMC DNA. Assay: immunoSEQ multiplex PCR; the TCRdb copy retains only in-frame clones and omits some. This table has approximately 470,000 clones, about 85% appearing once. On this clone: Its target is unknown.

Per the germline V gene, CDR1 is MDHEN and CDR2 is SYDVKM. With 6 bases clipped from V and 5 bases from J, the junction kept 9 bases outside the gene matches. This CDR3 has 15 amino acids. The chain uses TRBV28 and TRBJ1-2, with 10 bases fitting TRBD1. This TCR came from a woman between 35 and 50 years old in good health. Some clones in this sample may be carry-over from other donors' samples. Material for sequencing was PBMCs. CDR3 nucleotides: TGTGCCAGCAGACTCCTTGGGACAGGGGATTATGGCTACACCTTC. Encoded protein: CASRLLGTGDYGYTF.